This TCR beta chain is from a study of blood T cell repertoires in COVID-19. For the study at large: The cDNA or gDNA used as material had been derived from T cells, B-cell-depleted T cells, or PBMCs.

Living in under 30 US areas, the participants were between about 18 and 90 years of age. Recovered participants had two consecutive negative NP/OP PCR tests, healthcare professional clearance, or symptom resolution. In the study's own analysis: Cell counts per sample came from amplifying reference gene primers. Sequencing was performed with immunoSEQ multiplex PCR; in TCRdb, only in-frame clones are kept and a portion is missing. V, J and clone size are taken as reported in that table, and D and trimming were inferred from the DNA itself. The sample lists about 220,000 clones; roughly four fifths were seen once. V dropped 5 bases and J dropped 4; count of bases not matched to a gene: 8. This CDR3 has 15 residues. Per germline, CDR1 SGHNT and CDR2 YYREEE (reference sequence).

Sample: PBMCs or T cells enriched from blood (not recorded which). The origin of this receptor is an older woman who had recovered from COVID-19. The chain employs TRBV5-4 and TRBJ1-2, with 10 bases that match TRBD1. As DNA, the CDR3 is TGTGCCAGCAGTCTAGACAGGGGGCTTGGCTATGGCTACACCTTC. Its protein is CASSLDRGLGYGYTF.